The present T cell receptor beta chain was sequenced within a study of blood T cells in healthy people across ages. A remark on this clonotype: Antigen unknown.

Study observations and caveats: There were more naive CD4+ cells and higher diversity in long-lived donors than in aged donors.

A sample-barcoded 5' primer and a J-beta primer mix were used in a second PCR of roughly 6 to 11 cycles. TCRdb re-analysed the 5' RACE reads in MiXCR, keeping a single row per CDR3 protein. The table shows about 680,000 distinct CDR3 sequences, with more than 40% occurring only once. Donors each provided about 10 milliliters of peripheral blood. Sequenced material: blood. The sequence was obtained from a woman in her sixties in good health.

CDR3 bases: TGTGCCAGCAGCCAAGGGACAGGAAGAGATACGCAGTATTTT. It specifies CASSQGTGRDTQYF. The chain joins TRBV3-1 to TRBJ2-3, with 7 bases fitting TRBD1. Losses at the gene ends were 1 base for V and 5 bases for J; bases not matched to a gene: 3. Germline-derived CDR1 and CDR2 are LGHDT and YNNKEL (reference sequence). The CDR3 sequence is 14 residues long.